This paragraph covers one T cell receptor (beta chain) sequence. What it recognizes is unknown. This entry comes from a study of T cell responses to AZD1222 COVID-19 vaccine. The CDR3 extends over 14 amino acids. Germline V gene lookup returns CDR1 MNHEY and CDR2 SVGAGI. V lost 5 bases and J lost 7, with 15 bases in between. Whole-study results and caveats: Once two AZD1222 doses were given, Spike-specific TCR breadth and depth went up. The donors showed a predominance of white British ancestry and of females, with possible underestimation of clonal diversity.

Produced via immunoSEQ multiplex PCR; TCRdb's table is partial and in-frame only. The sample yields tens of thousands of clones, 89% seen once. This rearrangement joins TRBV6-5 to TRBJ1-5, with D uncertain. The sequence derives from an adult who received the AZD1222 COVID-19 vaccine. This specimen consisted of peripheral blood, obtained 28 days after the second AZD1222 dose. CDR3 sequence: CASSNAGSGQPQHF. CDR3 in DNA: TGTGCCAGCAGTAACGCGGGGAGCGGACAGCCCCAGCATTTT.